This T cell receptor beta chain was sequenced in a study of cytomegalovirus exposure and HLA in healthy donors. Broader study findings: A later analysis found common viral pathogens apparently linked to several of the most significant clusters. Accurate HLA-A and HLA-B prediction from TCR beta sequences was reported for most subjects. When a later analysis was performed, an Asian-associated ancestry cluster reportedly had fewer N-insertions than the approximately 600-donor mean.

Researchers ran the PCR with 60 Vbeta and 13 Jbeta primers. TCRdb keeps only in-frame clones here, not all; method: immunoSEQ multiplex PCR. The sample shows some 130,000 clones, approximately 80% of them seen only once. On this clone: Its matching antigen is unknown.

This CDR3 has 14 amino acids. Germline CDR1 reads SEHNR; CDR2 reads FQNEAQ (reference sequence). Trimming removed 2 bases at V and 9 bases at J, with 14 bases between. The clonotype was recovered from a man aged 30 to 45 in good health and CMV-seronegative. The J gene is TRBJ2-1, the V gene TRBV7-9, with D perhaps TRBD2 (5 bases). Material for sequencing was PBMCs. CDR3 nucleotide sequence: TGTGCCAGCAGCTTATATGAGGGAGTCTCTGAGCAGTTCTTC. It is translated as CASSLYEGVSEQFF.